This record concerns one T cell receptor (beta chain) sequence. Its antigen is unknown. PCR primers comprised 60 Vbeta and 13 Jbeta primers. TCRdb keeps only in-frame clones here, not all; method: immunoSEQ multiplex PCR. Of fewer than 85,000 clones listed, more than 65% were seen once; the top ten hold approximately 17%. These data come from a study of cytomegalovirus exposure and HLA in healthy donors. Across the whole study: Previous work identified 120 million or so unique TCR beta sequences from approximately 190 million T cells. The Caucasian-associated ancestry cluster held more than 80% of 300 to 500 genotyped donors.

Study observations and caveats: As a later analysis revealed, most CMV-associated TCR beta chains appeared HLA-restricted. Fewer N-insertions than the roughly 670-donor mean were reportedly shown by an Asian-associated ancestry cluster in a later analysis.

The receptor was isolated from a man between 65 and 85 years old in good health and CMV-seropositive. The source material was PBMCs.

The CDR3 loop is CASSYFPGVNTEAFF. The CDR3 bases are TGTGCCAGCAGTTACTTTCCCGGGGTAAACACTGAAGCTTTCTTT. The rearrangement joins TRBV6-5 to TRBJ1-1; D call uncertain. CDR1 is MNHEY, CDR2 SVGAGI, per germline. The V gene lost 1 base and the J gene lost 2 bases, with 11 bases spanning the gap. This CDR3 has 15 amino acids.